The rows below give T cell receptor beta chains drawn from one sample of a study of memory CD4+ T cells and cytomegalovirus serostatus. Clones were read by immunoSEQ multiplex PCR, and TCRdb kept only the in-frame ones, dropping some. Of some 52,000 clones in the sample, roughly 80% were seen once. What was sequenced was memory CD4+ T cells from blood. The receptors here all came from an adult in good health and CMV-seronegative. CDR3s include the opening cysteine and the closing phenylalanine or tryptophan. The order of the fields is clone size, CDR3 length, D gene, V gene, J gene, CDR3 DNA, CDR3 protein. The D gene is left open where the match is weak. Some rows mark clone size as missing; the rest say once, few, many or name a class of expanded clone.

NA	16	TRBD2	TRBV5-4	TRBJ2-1	TGTGCCAGCAGCCCTCAACCTAGCGGGGGGGCATATGAGCAGTTCTTC	CASSPQPSGGAYEQFF
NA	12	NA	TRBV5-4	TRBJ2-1	TGTGCCAGCAGCCATACCTACAATGAGCAGTTCTTC	CASSHTYNEQFF
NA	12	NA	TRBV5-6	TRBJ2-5	TGTGCCAGCAGCTTGCGCGCAGGGCCGTTCCACTTC	CASSLRAGPFHF
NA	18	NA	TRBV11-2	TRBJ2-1	TGTGCCAGCAGCTTCGCCGATCTTTTCGGGGGAGATTACAATGAGCAGTTCTTC	CASSFADLFGGDYNEQFF
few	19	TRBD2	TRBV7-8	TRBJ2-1	TGTGCCAGCACCGGGGGGGCCAGCGGGGGGCTAGCGTCCTACAATGAGCAGTTCTTC	CASTGGASGGLASYNEQFF
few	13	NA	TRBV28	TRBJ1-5	TGTGCCAGCAAGGGGGGTGGCAATCAGCCCCAGCATTTT	CASKGGGNQPQHF
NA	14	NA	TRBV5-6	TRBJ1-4	TGTGCCAGCAGCTTCGGCAGAATTAATGAAAAACTGTTTTTT	CASSFGRINEKLFF
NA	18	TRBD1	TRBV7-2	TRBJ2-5	TGTGCCAGCAGTTCCGGGACAGGGAAGAGAAGGACCCAAGAGACCCAGTACTTC	CASSSGTGKRRTQETQYF
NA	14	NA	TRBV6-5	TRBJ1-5	TGTGCCAGCAAGCTTAACAGGGTGAATCAGCCCCAGCATTTT	CASKLNRVNQPQHF
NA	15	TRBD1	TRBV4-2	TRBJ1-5	TGTGCCAGCAGCCAAACGGACAGGGAGAATCAGCCCCAGCATTTT	CASSQTDRENQPQHF
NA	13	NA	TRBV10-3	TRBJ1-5	TGTGCCACCAGACAGCTGAGCAATCAGCCCCAGCATTTT	CATRQLSNQPQHF
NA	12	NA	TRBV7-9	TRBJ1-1	TGTGCCAGCAGCCCGATTGGCACTGAAGCTTTCTTT	CASSPIGTEAFF
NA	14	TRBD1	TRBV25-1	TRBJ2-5	TGTGCCAGCAGGGGGAACAGGGGGCCTGAGACCCAGTACTTC	CASRGNRGPETQYF
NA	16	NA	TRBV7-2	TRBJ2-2	TGTGCCAGCAGCCCCCGTATAAGCACGGGAACCGGGGAGCTGTTTTTT	CASSPRISTGTGELFF
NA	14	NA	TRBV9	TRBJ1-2	TGTGCCAGCAGCGTAGTGGCAGGGGTCTATGGCTACACCTTC	CASSVVAGVYGYTF
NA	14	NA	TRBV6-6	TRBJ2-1	TGTGCCAGCAGTGGGAGTCGGGCGAACAATGAGCAGTTCTTC	CASSGSRANNEQFF
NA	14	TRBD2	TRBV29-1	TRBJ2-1	TGCAGCGTTGGATCTAGCGGGGTATACAATGAGCAGTTCTTC	CSVGSSGVYNEQFF
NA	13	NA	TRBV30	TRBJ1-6	TGTGCCTGGAGGAGCTCCTATAATTCACCCCTCCACTTT	CAWRSSYNSPLHF
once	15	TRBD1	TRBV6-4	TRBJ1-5	TGTGCCAGCACCAGAGGACAGGGGCTAGGTCAGCCCCAGCATTTT	CASTRGQGLGQPQHF
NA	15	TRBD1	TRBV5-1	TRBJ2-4	TGCGCCAGCAGCTTGGGATCAGGGGGCGGGGACATTCAGTACTTC	CASSLGSGGGDIQYF
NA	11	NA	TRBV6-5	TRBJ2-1	TGTGCCAGCAGGTCACAAGGACAGCAGTTCTTC	CASRSQGQQFF
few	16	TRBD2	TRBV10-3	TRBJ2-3	TGTGCCACCCGGCTCTGGCGGGGGGCCCCCACAGATACGCAGTATTTT	CATRLWRGAPTDTQYF
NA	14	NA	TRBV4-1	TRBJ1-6	TGCGCCAGCAGCCGAGATAAGGGGAATTCACCCCTCCACTTT	CASSRDKGNSPLHF
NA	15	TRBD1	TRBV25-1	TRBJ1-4	TGTGCCAGCAGTGAATTGGGGACAGGGGGCGAAAAACTGTTTTTT	CASSELGTGGEKLFF
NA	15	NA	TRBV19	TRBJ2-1	TGTGCCAGTAGTACACAGGGAGGGGTCTACAATGAGCAGTTCTTC	CASSTQGGVYNEQFF
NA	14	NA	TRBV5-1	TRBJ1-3	TGCGCCAGCAGCGTCGGGACATCGGTCAACACCATATATTTT	CASSVGTSVNTIYF
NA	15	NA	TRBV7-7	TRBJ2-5	TGTGCCAGCAGCCGAATCGTACAGGAAAAAGAGACCCAGTACTTC	CASSRIVQEKETQYF
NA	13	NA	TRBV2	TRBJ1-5	TGTGCCAGCATGGTAGGCGAAAATCAGCCCCAGCATTTT	CASMVGENQPQHF
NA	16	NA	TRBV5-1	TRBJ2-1	TGCGCCAGCAGCTTGAGCTCCGGCCAGTGGGGGAATGAGCAGTTCTTC	CASSLSSGQWGNEQFF
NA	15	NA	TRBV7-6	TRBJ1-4	TGTGCCAGCAGCACTGGCACAAGGGTTAATGAAAAACTGTTTTTT	CASSTGTRVNEKLFF
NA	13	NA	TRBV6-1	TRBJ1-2	TGTGCCAGCAGCCCCTCGGGGAGTGGTGGCTACACCTTC	CASSPSGSGGYTF
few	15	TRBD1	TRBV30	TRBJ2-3	TGTGCCTGGAGCGAGGGACAGGGTAGGGCAGATACGCAGTATTTT	CAWSEGQGRADTQYF
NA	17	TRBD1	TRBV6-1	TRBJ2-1	TGTGCCAGCAGTGGACCCCCCCGGGACAGGGGTTTCAATGAGCAGTTCTTC	CASSGPPRDRGFNEQFF
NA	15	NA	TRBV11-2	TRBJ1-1	TGTGCCAGCAGCCTACTAGGCATATCGAACACTGAAGCTTTCTTT	CASSLLGISNTEAFF
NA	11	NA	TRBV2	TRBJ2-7	TGTGCCAGCAGTGCATCCTACGAGCAGTACTTC	CASSASYEQYF
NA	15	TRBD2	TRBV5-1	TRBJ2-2	TGCGCCAGCAGCTTGGGCGGGAGAAACACCGGGGAGCTGTTTTTT	CASSLGGRNTGELFF
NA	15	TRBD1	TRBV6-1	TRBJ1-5	TGTGCCAGCAGTGTGACAGGGGGGACCAATCAGCCCCAGCATTTT	CASSVTGGTNQPQHF
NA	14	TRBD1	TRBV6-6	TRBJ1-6	TGTGCCAGCAGACCGGACAGGGGAAATTCACCCCTCCACTTT	CASRPDRGNSPLHF
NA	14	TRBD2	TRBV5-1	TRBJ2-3	TGCGCCAGCAGCAGGACTAGCGGAACAGATACGCAGTATTTT	CASSRTSGTDTQYF
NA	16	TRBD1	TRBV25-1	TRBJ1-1	TGTGCCAGCAGTGAATATGGGCAGGGGGCGCACACTGAAGCTTTCTTT	CASSEYGQGAHTEAFF
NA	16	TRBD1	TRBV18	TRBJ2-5	TGTGCCAGCTCACCATCCCCGCCAGGGGGCCGGGAGACCCAGTACTTC	CASSPSPPGGRETQYF
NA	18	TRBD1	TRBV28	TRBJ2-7	TGTGCCAGCAGAACAGTTAAGGGACAGGGGTCCTGGGCCTACGAGCAGTACTTC	CASRTVKGQGSWAYEQYF
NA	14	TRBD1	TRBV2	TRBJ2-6	TGTGCCAGCAACACAGGGGACGGGGCCAACGTCCTGACTTTC	CASNTGDGANVLTF
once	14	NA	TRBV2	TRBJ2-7	TGTGCCAGCGTAAGAGACATGAGCTCCTACGAGCAGTACTTC	CASVRDMSSYEQYF
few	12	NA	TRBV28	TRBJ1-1	TGTGCCAGCAGTTTTCGGGGCACTGAAGCTTTCTTT	CASSFRGTEAFF